This TCR beta chain was documented in a study of identical twins. Study-level points and caveats: There were fewer insertions in abundant cord blood beta clonotypes, but memory repertoires showed no such pattern. Less excess twin sharing appeared in beta out-of-frame sequences.

On this clonotype: What it recognizes is unknown.

Germline loops: CDR1 WNHNN, CDR2 SYGVQD (reference sequence). With 1 base removed from V and 0 bases from J, the gap between germline ends came to 10 bases. This CDR3 spans 16 amino acids. With template switching, a universal primer site was added, and the cDNA carried unique molecular identifiers. TCRdb re-analysed the 5' RACE reads in MiXCR, keeping a single row per CDR3 protein. Of around 1.7 million distinct CDR3 sequences listed, under 35% are singletons. The chain recombines TRBV10-1 with TRBJ2-1; weak D call: TRBD2 (7 bases). Sequenced sample: cord blood. The origin of this receptor is a newborn girl in good health. The CDR3 sequence: CASSELGGPSYNEQFF. The CDR3 DNA reads TGCGCCAGCAGTGAGTTGGGGGGGCCCTCCTACAATGAGCAGTTCTTC.